This TCR beta chain was sequenced in a study of T cell changes during pregnancy in multiple sclerosis. Sequenced by immunoSEQ multiplex PCR; TCRdb stores in-frame clones only, minus some. The sample lists tens of thousands of clones, about nine tenths seen once, with 0.55% to 0.65% in the top ten. The CDR3 sequence is 19 residues long. Germline V lookup: CDR1 SGHVS, CDR2 FQNEAQ. The V end lost 1 base, the J end lost 0 bases, and 19 bases lay between the germline ends. Source: CD4+ T cells from peripheral blood mononuclear cells, taken after pregnancy. The gene calls are TRBV7-8 and TRBJ2-1, with D maybe TRBD2 (5 bases). The receptor was derived from a female donor in good health, enrolled as a control in a pregnancy study. The CDR3 reads CASSLGFSAKAGSYNEQFF. Here the CDR3 DNA reads TGTGCCAGCAGCTTAGGGTTCTCGGCTAAGGCGGGCTCCTACAATGAGCAGTTCTTC.